The rows below give T cell receptor beta chains drawn from one sample of a study of PD-L1 blockade in urothelial cancer. Produced via immunoSEQ multiplex PCR; TCRdb's table is partial and in-frame only. This sample yields 35,000 or so clones, of which about a third are seen a single time; around 8.9% belongs to the top ten. The input for sequencing was tumor tissue, taken before atezolizumab (anti-PD-L1) treatment. The source is a man aged 55 to 70 with urothelial cancer. Both conserved end residues are part of each CDR3. A D gene is named only where the DNA matches it firmly. Size tells how often a clone was seen (once, few, many) or the class of an expanded clone, and some rows leave it out.

>TRBJ1-4|-|TRBV18|-
TGTGCCAGCTCAGGGGACACGTTTGCCTACGAAAAACTGTTTTTT
CASSGDTFAYEKLFF
>TRBJ2-5|-|TRBV7-7|few
TGTGCCAGCAGCTTTGTGGGGACTCAAGAGACCCAGTACTTC
CASSFVGTQETQYF
>TRBJ2-3|-|TRBV9|few
TGTGCCAGCAGCGTAGCGGTCGACAGCACAGATACGCAGTATTTT
CASSVAVDSTDTQYF
>TRBJ2-4|TRBD1|TRBV18|-
TGTGCCAGCTCACCAGAGGGGGCTCTAGCCAAAAACATTCAGTACTTC
CASSPEGALAKNIQYF
>TRBJ2-3|TRBD1|TRBV30|-
TGTGCCTGGAAGACGACAGGGGGCAAGACAGATACGCAGTATTTT
CAWKTTGGKTDTQYF
>TRBJ1-5|-|TRBV6-8|medium-sized
TGTGCCAGCATCCACGGGGGTCTTCAGCCCCAGCATTTT
CASIHGGLQPQHF
>TRBJ1-3|TRBD1|TRBV18|-
TGTGCCAGCTCACAGGACAGGGGAGGTGGAAACACCATATATTTT
CASSQDRGGGNTIYF
>TRBJ2-3|-|TRBV7-5|few
TGTGCCAGCAGCCCATGGACAGGGCCCACAGATACGCAGTATTTT
CASSPWTGPTDTQYF
>TRBJ2-1|TRBD2|TRBV6-8|-
TGTGCCATCAGCGGGACTAGCGGAGGCGTTACCTACAATGAGCAGTTCTTC
CAISGTSGGVTYNEQFF
>TRBJ1-1|-|TRBV9|-
TGTGCCAGCAGCGTATCCTCCGTGAACACTGAAGCTTTCTTT
CASSVSSVNTEAFF
>TRBJ1-3|-|TRBV19|few
TGTGCCAGTAGTATAGCAATCGGCCCACATGGAAACACCATATATTTT
CASSIAIGPHGNTIYF
>TRBJ1-4|-|TRBV6-8|few
TGTGCCAGCAGTTCCCAGGGGAGTGAAAAACTGTTTTTT
CASSSQGSEKLFF
>TRBJ2-2|-|TRBV1|-
TGCGCCAGCAGCCCCCGGACAGCCGGGCGTAACACCGGGGAGCTGTTTTTT
CASSPRTAGRNTGELFF
>TRBJ1-5|TRBD1|TRBV15|few
TGTGCCACCAGCAGAGACAGGGGGCTTGGTCGGCCCCAGCATTTT
CATSRDRGLGRPQHF
>TRBJ2-3|TRBD2|TRBV12-5|-
TGTGCTAGTGGAAAAATAGCGGGAGGGTCAGATACGCAGTATTTT
CASGKIAGGSDTQYF
>TRBJ2-4|TRBD1|TRBV19|-
TGTGCCAGTAGTCAGGGGGTAGGGGCCAAAAACATTCAGTACTTC
CASSQGVGAKNIQYF
>TRBJ1-1|TRBD1|TRBV6-8|-
TGTGCCAGCAGTTACACGGGACAGGGGGCAGGAGGGACTGAAGCTTTCTTT
CASSYTGQGAGGTEAFF
>TRBJ1-3|-|TRBV14|-
TGTGCCAGCAGCCCGTGGGGGAATGGAAACACCATATATTTT
CASSPWGNGNTIYF
>TRBJ1-1|-|TRBV6-8|-
TGTGCCATCAGTCCAAGGGATGGCACTGAAGCTTTCTTT
CAISPRDGTEAFF
>TRBJ1-5|-|TRBV2|few
TGTGCCAGCAGTGGGAGCAGGGGAAATCAGCCCCAGCATTTT
CASSGSRGNQPQHF
>TRBJ2-7|TRBD1|TRBV5-1|few
TGCGCCAGCAGCATTAGACAGGGGGTGTTGATCGAGCAGTACTTC
CASSIRQGVLIEQYF
>TRBJ2-7|-|TRBV19|once
TGTGCCAGTAGTAAGTCCAGGGGTATCGACGAGCAGTACTTC
CASSKSRGIDEQYF
>TRBJ2-6|-|TRBV5-1|-
TGCGCCAGCAGCTTGGAGTGGCAGGGTGGTCTGCCTGGGGCCAACGTCCTGACTTTC
CASSLEWQGGLPGANVLTF
>TRBJ1-2|-|TRBV28|-
TGTGCCAGCAGGTTCAGGGCCCTTGGCTACACCTTC
CASRFRALGYTF
>TRBJ2-1|TRBD1|TRBV30|-
TGTGCCTCCCGACCCGGGACAGCCTACAATGAGCAGTTCTTC
CASRPGTAYNEQFF
>TRBJ1-6|-|TRBV19|-
TGTGCCAGTAGTAGCGGTACGGGCCTCACCTATAATTCACCCCTCCACTTT
CASSSGTGLTYNSPLHF
>TRBJ1-5|-|TRBV28|-
TGTGCCAGCAGCCCACCCAATCAGCCCCAGCATTTT
CASSPPNQPQHF
>TRBJ2-7|-|TRBV6-8|-
TGTGCCAGCAGGGGGACGGACCTCTACGAGCAGTACTTC
CASRGTDLYEQYF
>TRBJ1-5|-|TRBV19|-
TGTGCCAGTACCTTATCGTGGGGAACCAATCAGCCCCAGCATTTT
CASTLSWGTNQPQHF
>TRBJ1-2|-|TRBV28|-
TGTGCCAGCAGGCTAGACCACGGGTCCGGAGGCTACACCTTC
CASRLDHGSGGYTF
>TRBJ2-2|-|TRBV9|-
TGTGCCAGCAACCCAAGGGAAGCCGGGGAGCTGTTTTTT
CASNPREAGELFF
>TRBJ2-1|TRBD2|TRBV6-9|few
TGTGCCAGCAGGGTCGATTTGGCGGGAGCCTACAATGAGCAGTTCTTC
CASRVDLAGAYNEQFF
>TRBJ2-7|TRBD2|TRBV27|-
TGTGCCAGCAGTTCCTCACTAGCGGGAGTGACGGGAGAGCAGTACTTC
CASSSSLAGVTGEQYF
>TRBJ1-4|-|TRBV5-1|-
TGCGCCAGCAGCTGGGCGAGCGGGGTTGGTGAAAAACTGTTTTTT
CASSWASGVGEKLFF
>TRBJ1-1|TRBD1|TRBV6-8|-
TGTGCCAGCAGGCAGACAGGGGGCTTCACTGAAGCTTTCTTT
CASRQTGGFTEAFF
>TRBJ1-5|-|TRBV30|-
TGTGCCTGGAACCTAGCCTATAGCAATCAGCCCCAGCATTTT
CAWNLAYSNQPQHF
>TRBJ2-3|-|TRBV19|few
TGTGCCAGTAGTATATCCCGGGGGGCGACAGATACGCAGTATTTT
CASSISRGATDTQYF
>TRBJ2-1|TRBD1|TRBV9|few
TGTGCCAGCAGCCCAGGGACAGGGGGTAGGGATGAGCAGTTCTTC
CASSPGTGGRDEQFF
>TRBJ1-2|-|TRBV12-5|-
TGTGCTAGTGTCCTGGACGGGTACTATGGCTACACCTTC
CASVLDGYYGYTF
>TRBJ2-2|-|TRBV5-1|-
TGCGCCAGCAGCATAGAGATAAACACCGGGGAGCTGTTTTTT
CASSIEINTGELFF
>TRBJ2-4|-|TRBV6-8|-
TGTGCCAGCAGTTACTCTGGCAGGGGTGACATTCAGTACTTC
CASSYSGRGDIQYF
>TRBJ2-7|TRBD2|TRBV18|-
TGTGCCAGCTCACCCACTAGCGGTTACGAGCAGTACTTC
CASSPTSGYEQYF
>TRBJ2-2|TRBD2|TRBV30|-
TGTGCCTGGAGTGTACCCCGGGCGGGGGGTGGTACCGGGGAGCTGTTTTTT
CAWSVPRAGGGTGELFF
>TRBJ1-1|TRBD1|TRBV11-3|many
TGTGCCAGCAGCTTCTCAGGGGGGAACACTGAAGCTTTCTTT
CASSFSGGNTEAFF
>TRBJ2-2|-|TRBV19|-
TGTGCCAGTAAGGGACTGGCGGTTACGAACACCGGGGAGCTGTTTTTT
CASKGLAVTNTGELFF
>TRBJ2-1|-|TRBV5-1|few
TGCGCCAGCAGCTTGGCCGGTCGGGACAATGAGCAGTTCTTC
CASSLAGRDNEQFF
>TRBJ2-1|-|TRBV28|few
TGTGCCAGCAGTTTAACTGCCGTCGGGGTCAATGAGCAGTTCTTC
CASSLTAVGVNEQFF
>TRBJ1-5|-|TRBV30|-
TGTGCCTGGAGTGTAGGGGCGTACGGCAATCAGCCCCAGCATTTT
CAWSVGAYGNQPQHF
>TRBJ2-2|TRBD2|TRBV6-8|-
TGTGCCAGCGGTAGTAGCGGGGGGTCGAACACCGGGGAGCTGTTTTTT
CASGSSGGSNTGELFF
>TRBJ1-4|-|TRBV29-1|-
TGCAGCGTAACCGGGGGAGAGAGTGAAAAACTGTTTTTT
CSVTGGESEKLFF
>TRBJ1-6|TRBD1|TRBV29-1|few
TGCAGCGTTGCCTGGACAGGGGATAATTCACCCCTCCACTTT
CSVAWTGDNSPLHF
>TRBJ2-3|-|TRBV7-7|-
TGTGCCAGCAGCTTCATAGCAGGGGAAGTGGCGACAGATACGCAGTATTTT
CASSFIAGEVATDTQYF
>TRBJ1-6|TRBD1|TRBV6-8|-
TGTGCCATCAGTGGGATGGACAGGGGGGGACCCCTCCACTTT
CAISGMDRGGPLHF
>TRBJ2-5|-|TRBV12-2|-
TGTGCAAGTCGCTTAACTGCGGGCATGGGGGAGACCCAGTACTTC
CASRLTAGMGETQYF
>TRBJ2-1|TRBD2|TRBV29-1|few
TGCAGCGTTTTTGGTTGGGCTAGCGGGAGCTCCTACAATGAGCAGTTCTTC
CSVFGWASGSSYNEQFF